The 23 T cell receptor beta chains reported below all come from one sample, sequenced in a study of graft-versus-host responses after intestinal transplantation (dated by TCRdb to about 2021). Libraries came from the immunoSEQ multiplex PCR assay. TCRdb holds this immuneACCESS table with in-frame rearrangements only. Some clones are missing; in checked studies, unresolved V genes explain under half, and the rest has no known cause. The sample contains about 99,000 clones, over 75% of them found a single time. The ten largest clones represent about 0.9% of the sample. Their antigen targets remain unknown. The time point label on this specimen signifies: cells obtained before transplantation from donor or recipient. The source material was unstimulated CD4+ T cells sorted from spleen or lymph node cells, sampled before intestinal transplant. These TCRs come from a human donor who received an intestinal transplant.

The J gene is TRBJ2-7, the V gene TRBV4-2; 8 positions agree with TRBD2. Trimming took 2 bases from V and 5 from J; bases not matched to a gene: 14. CDR1 is LGHNA and CDR2 is YNFKEQ in the germline V gene. The CDR3 is 17 residues long. CDR3 DNA sequence: TGTGCCAGCAGCCAAAAGCTCGGGAGGGCCGACGAGAACGAGCAGTACTTC. It specifies CASSQKLGRADENEQYF.

The V gene is TRBV19, the J gene TRBJ1-1; 9 bases line up with TRBD1. Looked up from germline, CDR1 is LNHDA and CDR2 is SQIVND (reference sequence). The CDR3 covers 16 residues. V dropped 3 bases and J dropped 3; count of bases not matched to a gene: 8. The CDR3 DNA follows: TGTGCCAGTAGTATCTTAGGACAGGGGAGGTACACTGAAGCTTTCTTT. The encoded protein is CASSILGQGRYTEAFF. Variable domain in full (rest from reference TRBV19 and TRBJ1-1): DGGITQSPKYLFRKEGQNVTLSCEQNLNHDAMYWYRQDPGQGLRLIYYSQIVNDFQKGDIAEGYSVSREKKESFPLTVTSAQKNPTAFYLCASSILGQGRYTEAFFGQGTRLTVV.

The chain couples TRBV11-2 to TRBJ2-4, with D unclear. This CDR3 region has 16 residues. Germline loops: CDR1 SGHAT, CDR2 FQNNGV. V lost 5 bases and J 3 bases, leaving 17 bases between the germline ends. CDR3 region: CASSHSSAAVKNIQYF. DNA of the CDR3: TGTGCCAGCAGCCACTCGTCGGCAGCAGTCAAAAACATTCAGTACTTC.

The chain couples TRBV2 to TRBJ2-1; D might be TRBD1 (5 bases). Trimming cost V 5 bases and J 3 bases, with 14 bases left between them. This CDR3 has 15 amino acids. Germline lookup yields CDR1 SNHLY and CDR2 FYNNEI. The CDR3 region has the DNA TGTGCCAGCAGTCGACAGCTTTCTTACTACAATGAGCAGTTCTTC. Its protein is CASSRQLSYYNEQFF.

The chain uses TRBV7-3 and TRBJ1-6; D is unclear. The CDR3 has 14 residues. V lost 0 bases to trimming and J lost 5 bases, with 5 bases between them. The V gene's germline CDR1 is SGHTA and CDR2 FQGTGA. The CDR3 is CASSLTGDNSPLHF. DNA of the CDR3: TGTGCCAGCAGCTTAACCGGGGATAATTCACCCCTCCACTTT.

The chain's CDR3 is CASSGPDGYTF. CDR3 DNA: TGTGCCAGCAGCGGGCCGGATGGCTACACCTTC. The chain links TRBV2 to TRBJ1-2; D is unresolved. With 6 bases removed from V and 6 bases from J, the gap between germline ends came to 8 bases. CDR1 and CDR2 from the germline V gene are SNHLY and FYNNEI. The CDR3 has 11 residues.

The V and J genes are TRBV5-1 and TRBJ2-7; the match to TRBD2 covers 8 bases. V was clipped by 5 bases and J by 2 bases; unmatched bases: 6. The CDR3 covers 14 residues. Germline assignment: CDR1 SGHRS and CDR2 YFSETQ. CDR3 loop: CASSFRGGAYEQYF. The DNA of the CDR3 is TGCGCCAGCAGTTTCCGGGGGGGCGCCTACGAGCAGTACTTC.

The chain links TRBV7-3 to TRBJ2-5; 8 bases line up with TRBD2. Germline V CDR1 and CDR2: SGHTA, FQGTGA. The CDR3 totals 15 residues. The junction had 7 bases not matched to a gene; V was cut back by 1 base and J by 6 bases. This CDR3 is CASSLNGGSGKTQYF. For the CDR3, the DNA is TGTGCCAGCAGCTTAAATGGTGGTAGCGGGAAGACCCAGTACTTC.

V is TRBV6-5 and J is TRBJ1-5; TRBD1 matches 9 bases. The germline CDR1 and CDR2 sequences are MNHEY and SVGAGI. The V gene end was trimmed by 1 base and the J gene end by 2 bases; junction bases not matched to a gene: 3. CDR3 length: 16 residues. The chain's CDR3 is CASSYFRTGGNQPQHF. The CDR3 region has the DNA TGTGCCAGCAGTTACTTCAGGACAGGGGGCAATCAGCCCCAGCATTTT.

This clone was observed once. This rearrangement joins TRBV5-1 to TRBJ2-3; 9 bases are shared with TRBD1. CDR1 SGHRS and CDR2 YFSETQ come from the germline V gene. V lost 3 bases, J lost 3 bases, and 5 bases stayed unmatched. CDR3 length: 15 amino acids. The CDR3 DNA follows: TGCGCCAGCAGCTCCGTTGGACAGGGGACAGATACGCAGTATTTT. Protein: CASSSVGQGTDTQYF.

This chain links TRBV7-6 with TRBJ2-7; TRBD1 matches 7 bases. The CDR3 runs to 15 residues. V lost 5 bases, J lost 2 bases, and 9 bases stayed unmatched. Germline CDR1 and CDR2: SGHVS and FNYEAQ. The CDR3 is CASSTGQVPAYEQYF. CDR3 DNA: TGTGCCAGCAGCACCGGACAGGTTCCAGCCTACGAGCAGTACTTC.

V usage is TRBV10-2 and J usage is TRBJ2-5; D unresolved. Germline loops: CDR1 WSHSY, CDR2 SAAADI. Trimming took 4 bases from V and 2 from J, leaving 5 bases between them. The length of the CDR3 is 12 residues. The CDR3: CASSVLQETQYF. The CDR3 region has the DNA TGCGCCAGCAGTGTCTTGCAAGAGACCCAGTACTTC.

The J gene is TRBJ1-1, the V gene TRBV5-6, with D unresolved. V shed 3 bases and J shed 4 bases, with 10 bases lying between them. CDR3 length: 13 residues. The V gene's germline CDR1 is SGHDT and CDR2 YYEEEE. CDR3 DNA sequence: TGTGCCAGCAGCTACAACATTCTCACTGAAGCTTTCTTT. Translated, it gives CASSYNILTEAFF.

This clone came up a few times. This chain uses TRBV6-5 with TRBJ2-7; 10 bases line up with TRBD1. CDR1 and CDR2 from the germline V gene are MNHEY and SVGAGI. This CDR3 has 15 residues. Germline trimming cut 4 bases from V and 3 bases from J; bases unmatched to any gene: 6. CDR3 coding DNA: TGTGCCAGCAGTTTCGCCGGGACAGGGGACTACGAGCAGTACTTC. Protein sequence: CASSFAGTGDYEQYF.

This clone is classed as medium-sized. The chain uses TRBV18 and TRBJ1-2; D is perhaps TRBD1 (5 bases). Between the trimmed V and J ends, which lost 10 bases and 8 bases, there was a span of 20 bases. Germline assignment: CDR1 KGHSH and CDR2 LQKENI. There are 13 residues in the CDR3. Here the CDR3 DNA reads TGTGCCACCTCGGGACCGCGGGAGCAAGGCTACACCTTC. It specifies CATSGPREQGYTF.

V usage is TRBV7-9 and J usage is TRBJ2-3; 8 bases map to TRBD2. The CDR3 is 16 amino acids. Germline trimming cut 1 base from V and 1 base from J; bases unmatched to any gene: 4. CDR1 SEHNR and CDR2 FQNEAQ come from the germline V gene (reference sequence). This chain's CDR3 is CASSLDLAGRTDTQYF. The CDR3 DNA is TGTGCCAGCAGCTTAGACCTAGCGGGCCGCACAGATACGCAGTATTTT.

The gene calls are TRBV11-2 and TRBJ2-5, with D hard to call. This CDR3 comprises 11 residues. V was shortened by 4 bases and J by 4 bases, with 4 bases between the two germline ends. Germline values: CDR1 SGHAT, CDR2 FQNNGV. CDR3 protein: CASSSAETQYF. The CDR3 DNA sequence: TGTGCCAGCAGCTCAGCAGAGACCCAGTACTTC. Based on the CDR3 plus reference TRBV11-2 and TRBJ2-5, the full variable domain is EAGVAQSPRYKIIEKRQSVAFWCNPISGHATLYWYQQILGQGPKLLIQFQNNGVVDDSQLPKDRFSAERLKGVDSTLKIQPAKLEDSAVYLCASSSAETQYFGPGTRLLVL.

The gene calls are TRBV7-7 and TRBJ2-1; D is ambiguous. The germline V and J ends were trimmed by 3 bases and 3 bases, with 6 bases remaining between them. CDR3 length: 13 amino acids. Germline CDR1 reads SSHAT; CDR2 reads FNYEAQ (reference sequence). The CDR3 sequence is CASSLNSYNEQFF. CDR3 DNA: TGTGCCAGCAGCTTGAACAGCTACAATGAGCAGTTCTTC.

This clone showed up just once. The chain employs TRBV7-3 and TRBJ2-3; tentative D call: TRBD2 (5 bases). CDR1 and CDR2 from the germline V gene are SGHTA and FQGTGA. This CDR3 contains 14 residues. The V gene lost 2 bases and the J gene lost 2 bases, with 8 bases spanning the gap. The CDR3 DNA is TGTGCCAGCAGCTTAGAGCGGAACACAGATACGCAGTATTTT. Amino acids: CASSLERNTDTQYF.

The rearrangement joins TRBV11-1 to TRBJ2-3; 9 bases line up with TRBD2. In germline, CDR1 is SGHAT, CDR2 FQDESV (reference sequence). J was trimmed by 4 bases and V by 9 bases; bases with no gene match: 2. This CDR3 spans 12 amino acids. Written as DNA, the CDR3 is TGTGCCAGTGGCGGGGGGGCAGATACGCAGTATTTT. It encodes CASGGGADTQYF.

V is TRBV5-1 and J is TRBJ2-3, with no clear D. Looked up from germline, CDR1 is SGHRS and CDR2 is YFSETQ. Between the trimmed V and J ends, which lost 6 bases and 0 bases, there was a span of 5 bases. The CDR3 is made up of 12 amino acids. The DNA of the CDR3 is TGCGCCAGCAAACAGAGCACAGATACGCAGTATTTT. Translated, it gives CASKQSTDTQYF.

V is TRBV23-1 and J is TRBJ1-6; no reliable D call. TRBV23-1 has ORF status, its function being uncertain. This CDR3 comprises 18 residues. Trimming took 0 bases from V and 6 from J, leaving 18 bases between them. The CDR3 DNA sequence: TGCGCCAGCAGTCAATCGAGACGGTGGGCCGCCTTTAATTCACCCCTCCACTTT. It specifies CASSQSRRWAAFNSPLHF.

This chain links TRBV5-1 with TRBJ2-1; 8 bases align to TRBD2. The CDR3 length is 16 residues. CDR1 and CDR2 from the germline V gene are SGHRS and YFSETQ. V was pared by 0 bases and J by 14 bases, with 16 bases of the junction left unmatched. The CDR3 spells CASSLAGGQMGMKEFF. The CDR3 DNA is TGCGCCAGCAGCTTGGCGGGGGGGCAAATGGGGATGAAGGAGTTCTTC.